A single sample gave rise to the 31 T cell receptor beta chains below, sequenced in a study of a mutant IDH1 vaccine in newly diagnosed glioma. The time point here: week 11, during vaccination. The vaccine gave 300 ug of a 20-mer mutant IDH1 peptide subcutaneously per dose. Their target antigens are unknown. TCRdb keeps only in-frame clones here, not all; method: immunoSEQ multiplex PCR. Of approximately 64,000 clones in the sample, 65% to 85% are singletons; the top ten hold 8.5% to 9.5%. Material: PBMCs, obtained from a glioma patient whose treatment included an IDH1 peptide vaccine. The origin of the receptors is a woman aged 50 to 60 with glioma.

The chain uses TRBV28 and TRBJ1-3; tentative D call: TRBD1 (5 bases). V lost 11 bases and J lost 0, with 14 bases in between. This CDR3 comprises 14 residues. Germline-derived CDR1 and CDR2 are MDHEN and SYDVKM. Written as DNA, the CDR3 is TGTGCCGCCAGTGGGGGGAACTCTGGAAACACCATATATTTT. Translating it yields CAASGGNSGNTIYF.

This sequence joins TRBV6-1 and TRBJ1-2, with a weak D call TRBD1 (5 bases). This CDR3 has 15 amino acids. Trimming took off 2 bases at V and 3 bases at J, with 13 bases between the two ends. Germline V lookup: CDR1 MNHNS, CDR2 SASEGT. The CDR3 region is CASSESGRVDYGYTF. CDR3 sequence (DNA): TGTGCCAGCAGTGAATCGGGCAGGGTCGACTATGGCTACACCTTC.

The V and J genes are TRBV18 and TRBJ2-7, with 9 bases that match TRBD1. Per the germline V gene, CDR1 is KGHSH and CDR2 is LQKENI. This CDR3 has 17 residues. With V trimmed by 0 bases and J by 1 base, 7 bases remained unmatched. The CDR3 DNA reads TGTGCCAGCTCACCACCGGAAGGACAGGGGCGTTCCTACGAGCAGTACTTC. Its translation: CASSPPEGQGRSYEQYF.

This rearrangement joins TRBV6-5 to TRBJ1-2; the match to TRBD1 covers 7 bases. This CDR3 is 14 amino acids long. J gave up 8 bases and V 6 bases, and 12 bases lay outside the gene matches. Germline CDR1 and CDR2: MNHEY and SVGAGI. CDR3 in DNA: TGTGCCAGCAGCCGCTCTGGGACAGCCGAGGGCTACACCTTC. Translation gives CASSRSGTAEGYTF.

This sequence joins TRBV27 and TRBJ1-5; unclear D gene. Germline assignment: CDR1 MNHEY and CDR2 SMNVEV (reference sequence). There are 15 residues in the CDR3. V was shortened by 6 bases and J by 0 bases, with 12 bases between the two germline ends. CDR3 loop: CASRVGPYSNQPQHF. CDR3 nucleotide sequence: TGTGCCAGCAGGGTCGGGCCCTATAGCAATCAGCCCCAGCATTTT.

This chain uses TRBV15 with TRBJ1-5; no clear D gene. The CDR3 is made up of 17 amino acids. CDR1 and CDR2 from the germline V gene are LNHNV and YYDKDF (reference sequence). Trimming removed 0 bases from V and 0 bases from J, with 12 bases in between. The CDR3: CATSRDKGGNSNQPQHF. DNA for the CDR3: TGTGCCACCAGCAGAGATAAGGGAGGGAATAGCAATCAGCCCCAGCATTTT. The variable domain in full, with the rest retrieved from reference TRBV15 and TRBJ1-5, is DAMVIQNPRYQVTQFGKPVTLSCSQTLNHNVMYWYQQKSSQAPKLLFHYYDKDFNNEADTPDNFQSRRPNTSFCFLDIRSPGLGDTAMYLCATSRDKGGNSNQPQHFGDGTRLSIL.

The chain employs TRBV4-2 and TRBJ2-7; D uncertain. The CDR3 sequence is 16 residues long. The V end lost 2 bases, the J end lost 2 bases, and 16 bases lay between the germline ends. From germline, CDR1 is LGHNA and CDR2 YNFKEQ. CDR3 sequence: CASSQFYYGGAYEQYF. DNA of the CDR3: TGTGCCAGCAGCCAATTTTACTACGGTGGGGCCTACGAGCAGTACTTC.

The V gene is TRBV6-6, the J gene TRBJ1-2; 8 nucleotides line up with TRBD1. CDR3 size: 15 residues. CDR1 is MNHNY, CDR2 SVGAGI, per germline (reference sequence). The junction had 10 bases not matched to a gene; V was cut back by 6 bases and J by 4 bases. The CDR3 DNA sequence: TGTGCCAGCAGCCCCGGACAGGGTAGGACCTATGGCTACACCTTC. Translation gives CASSPGQGRTYGYTF.

The chain joins TRBV7-9 to TRBJ1-2; 10 bases map to TRBD1. This CDR3 is built from 14 residues. V trimming: 5 bases; J trimming: 6 bases; junction bases outside the gene matches: 6. Germline-derived CDR1 and CDR2 are SEHNR and FQNEAQ (reference sequence). CDR3 loop: CASSSDRGRDGYTF. The CDR3 nucleotides read TGTGCCAGCAGCAGCGACAGGGGGCGTGATGGCTACACCTTC. The full variable domain, with the rest looked up from reference TRBV7-9 and TRBJ1-2, is DTGVSQNPRHKITKRGQNVTFRCDPISEHNRLYWYRQTLGQGPEFLTYFQNEAQLEKSRLLSDRFSAERPKGSFSTLEIQRTEQGDSAMYLCASSSDRGRDGYTFGSGTRLTVV.

The chain recombines TRBV19 with TRBJ1-4; no clear D gene. Germline CDR1 is LNHDA and CDR2 is SQIVND (reference sequence). This CDR3 has 13 residues. Between the trimmed V and J ends, which lost 6 bases and 8 bases, there was a span of 13 bases. In DNA, the CDR3 is TGTGCCAGTAGCTTGAAGGGCAAGGAAAAACTGTTTTTT. Protein product: CASSLKGKEKLFF.

This chain joins TRBV4-3 and TRBJ2-2, with unresolved D. V gave up 2 bases and J gave up 3 bases, with 10 bases separating them. The germline V gene encodes CDR1 LGHNA and CDR2 YSLEER. The length of the CDR3 is 15 residues. In DNA, the CDR3 is TGCGCCAGCAGCCAAAGTCACTACTACACCGGGGAGCTGTTTTTT. Its translation is CASSQSHYYTGELFF.

This clone has just a few counts. The genes are TRBV5-1 and TRBJ2-3, with D possibly being TRBD1 (6 bases). V dropped 4 bases and J dropped 3 bases, with 18 bases sitting between them. CDR1 and CDR2 from the germline V gene are SGHRS and YFSETQ. The CDR3 runs to 16 residues. The CDR3 protein is CASSPLGAVGTDTQYF. CDR3 sequence (DNA): TGCGCCAGCAGCCCTTTGGGGGCAGTCGGGACAGATACGCAGTATTTT. The full variable domain, with the rest looked up from reference TRBV5-1 and TRBJ2-3, is KAGVTQTPRYLIKTRGQQVTLSCSPISGHRSVSWYQQTPGQGLQFLFEYFSETQRNKGNFPGRFSGRQFSNSRSEMNVSTLELGDSALYLCASSPLGAVGTDTQYFGPGTRLTVL.

The chain couples TRBV6-1 to TRBJ1-2; D is unresolved. This CDR3 is 11 amino acids long. Looked up from germline, CDR1 is MNHNS and CDR2 is SASEGT. Trimming removed 1 base at V and 8 bases at J, with 5 bases between. The CDR3 coding sequence is TGTGCCAGCAGTGAAGTTGGAGGCTACACCTTC. Protein: CASSEVGGYTF.

The table lists this clone with a few counts. The chain couples TRBV28 to TRBJ1-5; unclear D gene. V dropped 5 bases and J dropped 3 bases, with 14 bases sitting between them. The CDR3 runs 15 residues. In germline, CDR1 is MDHEN, CDR2 SYDVKM. CDR3 sequence: CASSKSRTFNQPQHF. Here the CDR3 DNA reads TGTGCCAGCAGTAAGAGCAGGACGTTCAATCAGCCCCAGCATTTT.

This clone turned up a few times. The gene calls are TRBV9 and TRBJ1-2; 7 bases align to TRBD1. Unmatched junction bases numbered 5, after V lost 6 bases and J lost 0 bases. The CDR3 has 14 amino acids. Germline V gives CDR1 SGDLS, CDR2 YYNGEE. As DNA, the CDR3 is TGTGCCAGCACCGAGGGGGCAGCTAACTATGGCTACACCTTC. This encodes CASTEGAANYGYTF.

This sequence joins TRBV4-2 and TRBJ2-1; D uncertain. The ends were cut back, 0 bases at V and 6 bases at J, with 12 bases in the middle. CDR3 length: 15 residues. From germline, CDR1 is LGHNA and CDR2 YNFKEQ. The CDR3 nucleotides read TGTGCCAGCAGCCAAGATCCTCGAGGAGTCAATGAGCAGTTCTTC. It codes for CASSQDPRGVNEQFF.

This rearrangement joins TRBV30 to TRBJ1-2; D unclear. Germline V gene data show CDR1 as GTSNPN and CDR2 as SVGIG (reference sequence). Trimming removed 2 bases at V and 0 bases at J, with 13 bases between. The CDR3 has 15 amino acids. CDR3 loop: CAWSPRGVTNYGYTF. CDR3 coding DNA: TGTGCCTGGAGTCCCCGCGGCGTTACTAACTATGGCTACACCTTC. Supplemented by reference TRBV30 and TRBJ1-2, the full variable domain reads SQTIHQWPATLVQPVGSPLSLECTVEGTSNPNLYWYRQAAGRGLQLLFYSVGIGQISSEVPQNLSASRPQDRQFILSSKKLLLSDSGFYLCAWSPRGVTNYGYTFGSGTRLTVV.

This sequence joins TRBV29-1 and TRBJ1-1; 9 nucleotides align to TRBD1. The V gene's germline CDR1 is SQVTM and CDR2 ANQGSEA. The CDR3 extends over 14 amino acids. The ends lost 6 bases at V and 4 bases at J; junction bases unmatched: 9. The CDR3 region is CSVLPGQGTTEAFF. Here the CDR3 DNA reads TGCAGCGTCCTCCCGGGACAGGGAACCACTGAAGCTTTCTTT.

The V and J genes are TRBV5-4 and TRBJ1-6; D unclear. The V end lost 0 bases, the J end lost 7 bases, and 11 bases lay between the germline ends. This CDR3 is built from 15 residues. Germline values: CDR1 SGHNT, CDR2 YYREEE (reference sequence). The CDR3 nucleotides read TGTGCCAGCAGCTTGGATGGGTCCGGGAATTCACCCCTCCACTTT. Amino acid sequence: CASSLDGSGNSPLHF.

This clone occurred a few times. The J gene is TRBJ1-2, the V gene TRBV2; 12 bases match TRBD1. Germline assignment: CDR1 SNHLY and CDR2 FYNNEI. The CDR3 consists of 13 residues. The junction had 7 bases not matched to a gene; V was cut back by 10 bases and J by 7 bases. The CDR3 is CATRDRGPGGYTF. CDR3 bases: TGTGCCACCCGGGACAGGGGGCCGGGTGGCTACACCTTC.

The J gene is TRBJ1-6, the V gene TRBV4-2, with TRBD1 matching 8 bases. Germline V CDR1 and CDR2: LGHNA, YNFKEQ. The V segment lost 0 bases and the J segment 14 bases; nucleotides outside the gene matches: 3. The length of the CDR3 is 13 residues. CDR3 DNA sequence: TGTGCCAGCAGCCAAGATTCAGGGGGCACCCTCCACTTT. The encoded protein is CASSQDSGGTLHF.

The chain carries TRBV6-1 and TRBJ2-7, with D perhaps TRBD1 (5 bases). The ends were cut back, 6 bases at V and 2 bases at J, with 17 bases in the middle. The germline V gene has CDR1 MNHNS and CDR2 SASEGT. The CDR3 covers 15 residues. The CDR3 DNA sequence: TGTGCCAGCAGCGCTGACAGTCTTGGCCCCTACGAGCAGTACTTC. Residues: CASSADSLGPYEQYF.

The chain is built from TRBV30 and TRBJ2-6; D call uncertain. CDR1 is GTSNPN and CDR2 is SVGIG in the germline V gene (reference sequence). CDR3 size: 16 residues. V was pared by 7 bases and J by 0 bases, with 16 bases between. The CDR3 here is CAYGSSKISGANVLTF. For the CDR3, the DNA is TGTGCCTACGGGTCTTCAAAGATCTCTGGGGCCAACGTCCTGACTTTC.

V usage is TRBV5-1 and J usage is TRBJ1-1; unclear D gene. This CDR3 has 13 amino acids. The germline V gene encodes CDR1 SGHRS and CDR2 YFSETQ. V gave up 4 bases and J gave up 12 bases, with 19 bases separating them. The CDR3, as DNA: TGCGCCAGCAGCCCCGCCCTTAATCCCGAACCTTTCTTT. Its protein product is CASSPALNPEPFF.

V usage is TRBV6-5 and J usage is TRBJ1-3; 10 nucleotides align to TRBD1. V shed 0 bases and J 13 bases; nucleotides not matched to a gene: 3. This CDR3 contains 13 residues. CDR1 is MNHEY and CDR2 is SVGAGI in the germline V gene. CDR3 residues: CASSYSVGQGIYF. The DNA for the CDR3 is TGTGCCAGCAGTTACTCGGTGGGACAGGGGATATATTTT.

This chain uses TRBV5-1 with TRBJ2-7; D not certain. CDR1 and CDR2 from the germline V gene are SGHRS and YFSETQ. The CDR3 is 12 amino acids. The germline V and J ends were trimmed by 7 bases and 5 bases, with 13 bases remaining between them. CDR3 coding DNA: TGCGCCAGCTCGGACGCCCTGGACGAGCAGTACTTC. Its protein is CASSDALDEQYF. Full variable domain (outside the CDR3, taken from reference TRBV5-1 and TRBJ2-7): KAGVTQTPRYLIKTRGQQVTLSCSPISGHRSVSWYQQTPGQGLQFLFEYFSETQRNKGNFPGRFSGRQFSNSRSEMNVSTLELGDSALYLCASSDALDEQYFGPGTRLTVT.

The rearrangement uses TRBV19 and TRBJ1-1; D is perhaps TRBD1 (6 bases). This CDR3 is built from 12 residues. Trimming stripped 5 bases from V and 7 bases from J, with 11 bases between. From germline, CDR1 is LNHDA and CDR2 SQIVND (reference sequence). The CDR3 here is CASSPRTDEAFF. Written as DNA, the CDR3 is TGTGCCAGTAGTCCCCGGACAGATGAAGCTTTCTTT. The full variable domain, with the rest looked up from reference TRBV19 and TRBJ1-1, is DGGITQSPKYLFRKEGQNVTLSCEQNLNHDAMYWYRQDPGQGLRLIYYSQIVNDFQKGDIAEGYSVSREKKESFPLTVTSAQKNPTAFYLCASSPRTDEAFFGQGTRLTVV.

The J gene is TRBJ2-2, the V gene TRBV18; 7 bases match TRBD1. The V gene end was trimmed by 4 bases and the J gene end by 7 bases; junction bases not matched to a gene: 9. Germline loops: CDR1 KGHSH, CDR2 LQKENI. This CDR3 has 15 amino acids. CDR3 loop: CASSRRQGEGGELFF. The CDR3 bases are TGTGCCAGCTCACGCCGACAGGGTGAAGGCGGGGAGCTGTTTTTT. The whole variable domain, filled in from reference TRBV18 and TRBJ2-2, reads NAGVMQNPRHLVRRRGQEARLRCSPMKGHSHVYWYRQLPEEGLKFMVYLQKENIIDESGMPKERFSAEFPKEGPSILRIQQVVRGDSAAYFCASSRRQGEGGELFFGEGSRLTVL.

The chain employs TRBV6-5 and TRBJ2-2, with D uncertain. The CDR3 contains 13 residues. The germline V and J ends were trimmed by 7 bases and 1 base, with 7 bases remaining between them. Germline V CDR1 and CDR2: MNHEY, SVGAGI. Here the CDR3 reads CASTPGNTGELFF. In nucleotides, the CDR3 is TGTGCCAGCACGCCAGGGAACACCGGGGAGCTGTTTTTT.

The gene calls are TRBV6-6 and TRBJ1-2; TRBD1 matches 10 bases. CDR3 length equals 16 residues. Trimming cost V 5 bases and J 6 bases; bases outside gene matches: 12. Per the germline V gene, CDR1 is MNHNY and CDR2 is SVGAGI (reference sequence). CDR3 in amino acids: CASSASETGGRDGYTF. The CDR3 DNA reads TGTGCCAGCAGTGCCTCCGAGACAGGGGGCCGTGATGGCTACACCTTC.

The rearrangement joins TRBV21-1 to TRBJ2-7. TRBV21-1 constitutes a pseudogene. The CDR3 sequence is 10 residues long. Here the CDR3 reads CASNDGEQYF. Written as DNA, the CDR3 is TGTGCCAGCAATGATGGCGAGCAGTACTTC.